The 9 T cell receptor beta chains given below trace back to one sample, sequenced in a study of T cells after yellow fever vaccination. From the 5' RACE reads, TCRdb called clonotypes with MiXCR, one entry per CDR3 protein. The sample has under 100,000 distinct CDR3 sequences, around 5.8% seen once; the top ten hold about two fifths. The source was CD8+ T cells sorted from PBMCs, collected 10 days after the yellow fever booster vaccination. The receptors stem from a man in his late teens or twenties who received the YFV17D yellow fever vaccine.

This clonotype occurred many times. The chain joins TRBV4-3 to TRBJ1-5, with TRBD1 matching 7 bases. The CDR3 is 17 amino acids. V gave up 0 bases and J gave up 7 bases; unmatched junction bases: 12. Germline V CDR1 and CDR2: LGHNA, YSLEER. For the CDR3, the DNA is TGCGCCAGCAGCCAAGACCTCTCAGGGGGAGACAACCAGCCCCAGCATTTT. It specifies CASSQDLSGGDNQPQHF.

This clonotype has just a few counts. The chain uses TRBV5-6 and TRBJ1-2; 9 bases are shared with TRBD1. From germline, CDR1 is SGHDT and CDR2 YYEEEE. V shed 4 bases, J shed 0 bases, and the junction held 13 bases outside the gene matches. CDR3 length: 18 residues. CDR3 coding DNA: TGTGCCAGCAGCAGACTCCGGGACAGGGAGATTACTAACTATGGCTACACCTTC. Protein: CASSRLRDREITNYGYTF.

The V and J genes are TRBV10-2 and TRBJ2-1; 8 nucleotides align to TRBD1. Germline CDR1 WSHSY, CDR2 SAAADI. The CDR3 is made up of 15 amino acids. V gave up 2 bases and J gave up 4 bases; unmatched junction bases: 4. The CDR3 nucleotides are TGCGCCAGCAGTGAGGGACGGACAGGGTACAATGAGCAGTTCTTC. Its protein is CASSEGRTGYNEQFF.

As DNA, the CDR3 is TGTGCCAGCAGCTCCGAAATGAACACTGAAGCTTTCTTT. Translated: CASSSEMNTEAFF. This chain connects TRBV7-6 to TRBJ1-1; D gene uncertain. V was clipped by 4 bases and J by 0 bases, with 6 bases between them. From germline, CDR1 is SGHVS and CDR2 FNYEAQ. This CDR3 is built from 13 residues.

This clonotype was recorded many times. The chain recombines TRBV6-5 with TRBJ2-1; 9 bases agree with TRBD1. From germline, CDR1 is MNHEY and CDR2 SVGAGI. Losses at the gene ends were 8 bases for V and 8 bases for J; bases not matched to a gene: 7. The CDR3 runs 13 residues. This chain's CDR3 is CASGRDRADEQFF. The DNA of the CDR3 is TGTGCCAGCGGTCGGGACAGGGCTGATGAGCAGTTCTTC.

The V call is TRBV12-3 or TRBV12-4, the J call TRBJ2-1; tentative D call: TRBD2 (6 bases). The V end lost 5 bases, the J end lost 10 bases, and 24 bases lay between the germline ends. This CDR3 is 16 amino acids long. For the CDR3, the DNA is TGTGCCAGCAGTCCTCTGGTAGGGACTGGCACCTGGGAGCAGTTCTTC. Its protein is CASSPLVGTGTWEQFF.

This clonotype has more than one count but fewer than ten. CDR3 region: CASSRKYTGELFF. The CDR3 nucleotides read TGTGCCAGCAGCCGGAAGTACACCGGGGAGCTGTTTTTT. The chain joins TRBV2 to TRBJ2-2; no clear D. Trimming cost V 6 bases and J 3 bases, with 8 bases left between them. In germline, CDR1 is SNHLY, CDR2 FYNNEI. The CDR3 is 13 residues long.

This clonotype came up many times. The J gene is TRBJ2-1, the V gene TRBV12-3 or TRBV12-4; D may match TRBD1 or TRBD2 (6 bases each). CDR3 length: 12 amino acids. The ends were cut back, 3 bases at V and 8 bases at J, with 8 bases in the middle. The CDR3 protein is CASSLEGDEQFF. CDR3 in DNA: TGTGCCAGCAGTTTGGAGGGGGATGAGCAGTTCTTC.

The chain links TRBV10-3 to TRBJ1-1; D might be TRBD1 (5 bases). In germline, CDR1 is ENHRY, CDR2 SYGVKD. The length of the CDR3 is 13 residues. With 2 bases removed from V and 8 bases from J, the gap between germline ends came to 12 bases. CDR3 nucleotide sequence: TGTGCCATCAGTGAGGGGGCAGGAACCGAAGCTTTCTTT. Its protein product is CAISEGAGTEAFF.